Sequencing of this T cell receptor (beta chain) was carried out in a study of T cell responses to AZD1222 COVID-19 vaccine. Broader study findings: None of the repertoires were sampled until the peak T cell response had passed.

The assay was immunoSEQ multiplex PCR, and TCRdb's table has in-frame clones only and misses some. Altogether 55,000 to 65,000 clones are present, 65% to 90% being singletons, with the ten largest covering roughly 18%. Remarks on this clone: Its target is unknown.

CDR3 length: 13 amino acids. V was shortened by 2 bases and J by 3 bases, with 7 bases between the two germline ends. CDR1 and CDR2 (germline): MNHEY, SVGAGI. This rearrangement joins TRBV6-5 to TRBJ1-1, with a weak D call TRBD1 (5 bases). This specimen consisted of peripheral blood, obtained on day 0 of AZD1222 vaccination. The TCR originated in an adult in good health. DNA of the CDR3: TGTGCCAGCAGTTACGGGACTTACACTGAAGCTTTCTTT. This translates into CASSYGTYTEAFF.